The subject of this entry is one T cell receptor (beta chain). V lost 4 bases, J lost 0 bases, and 4 bases stayed unmatched. Germline loops: CDR1 SGHDT, CDR2 YYEEEE. This CDR3 contains 15 residues. The sample belongs to a study of blood T cell repertoires in COVID-19. In the study overall: Samples of COVID-19 (acute and convalescent) were obtained from the United States, Italy and Spain. The cDNA or gDNA used as material had been derived from T cells, B-cell-depleted T cells, or PBMCs.

Original analysis: Quantification of nucleated cells was approximated via reference gene primer amplification. Assay: immunoSEQ multiplex PCR; the TCRdb copy retains only in-frame clones and omits some. The V and J calls and clone size were taken over from that table, and D and trimming were inferred from the DNA. This sample has about 190,000 clones, with approximately 78% found just once. This TCR was sampled from a woman aged 80 or over with active or convalescent COVID-19. The sequencing input was peripheral blood. V is TRBV5-6 and J is TRBJ2-3; 8 bases are a match to TRBD2. The CDR3 DNA is TGTGCCAGCAGCCAGATAGCGGGGAGCACAGATACGCAGTATTTT. Translated: CASSQIAGSTDTQYF. The complete variable domain, with remaining parts taken from reference TRBV5-6 and TRBJ2-3, reads DAGVTQSPTHLIKTRGQQVTLRCSPKSGHDTVSWYQQALGQGPQFIFQYYEEEERQRGNFPDRFSGHQFPNYSSELNVNALLLGDSALYLCASSQIAGSTDTQYFGPGTRLTVL.